This T cell receptor (beta chain) stems from a study of shared clonotypes between healthy human individuals. Study conclusions and caveats: Sampling included only blood; tissue repertoires likely differ. Sequencing depth was expected to affect clonotype sharing among donors.

In the case of this clone: As yet, its antigen is unknown.

Genomic DNA (from each subset) was split evenly across several immunoSEQ plates. Profiling relied on immunoSEQ multiplex PCR, and the TCRdb table lists in-frame clones only, not all of them. This sample carries 300,000 to 350,000 clones, around 70% of them seen once, and the ten largest clones take 10%. Trimming shortened V by 1 base and J by 2 bases, and 14 bases separated the two germline ends. The CDR3 length is 16 residues. The germline CDR1 and CDR2 sequences are SGDLS and YYNGEE. This rearrangement joins TRBV9 to TRBJ2-3; D not resolved. What was sequenced was memory CD4+ T cells sorted from blood. Stated subset: CD45RA-negative fraction. The sequence was obtained from a man aged 25 to 40 in good health. The CDR3 DNA is TGTGCCAGCAGCGTATCTCCCCGAAGACACACAGATACGCAGTATTTT. Amino acid sequence: CASSVSPRRHTDTQYF.